These 30 T cell receptor beta chains were sequenced from one sample in a study of cytomegalovirus exposure and HLA in healthy donors. PCR used 60 Vbeta primers and 13 Jbeta primers. This table comes from immunoSEQ multiplex PCR, and its TCRdb copy is limited to in-frame clones, with some not included. The sample includes about 74,000 clones. Sequenced material: PBMCs. The receptor set was obtained from a female donor in good health and CMV-seropositive.

The chain links TRBV29-1 to TRBJ2-1, with D perhaps TRBD1 (6 bases). V gave up 7 bases and J gave up 8 bases, with 18 bases separating them. The CDR3 sequence is 13 residues long. Germline V gene sequence: CDR1 SQVTM, CDR2 ANQGSEA. The CDR3: CSADGQGLDEQFF. As DNA, the CDR3 is TGCAGCGCCGATGGTCAGGGGCTCGATGAGCAGTTCTTC.

V and J are TRBV27 and TRBJ2-3; tentative D call: TRBD2 (5 bases). Germline CDR1 MNHEY, CDR2 SMNVEV (reference sequence). Trimming cost V 5 bases and J 6 bases, with 21 bases left between them. CDR3 length: 16 residues. CDR3 sequence reads: CASSLTDREIGDTQYF. The CDR3 DNA reads TGTGCCAGCAGTCTGACTGACCGGGAAATTGGGGATACGCAGTATTTT.

The V gene is TRBV6-5, the J gene TRBJ2-3, with 7 positions matching TRBD2. The germline V gene has CDR1 MNHEY and CDR2 SVGAGI. V lost 0 bases and J lost 2; bases outside the gene matches: 5. This CDR3 is built from 16 residues. CDR3 sequence: CASSYSSGGVTDTQYF. The CDR3 DNA reads TGTGCCAGCAGTTACTCGAGTGGGGGGGTCACAGATACGCAGTATTTT.

Here the CDR3 reads CASSLGWTGLKQAFF. The CDR3 DNA reads as TGTGCCAGCAGCTTAGGGTGGACAGGTCTGAAACAAGCTTTCTTT. The V and J genes are TRBV11-2 and TRBJ1-1; 7 nucleotides agree with TRBD1. V dropped 1 base and J dropped 9; count of bases not matched to a gene: 11. Germline CDR1 and CDR2: SGHAT and FQNNGV. The CDR3 runs 15 residues.

DNA of the CDR3: TGTGCCAGCAGTGACCCGCGGGGTAAGAGTGAAAAACTGTTTTTT. Translating gives CASSDPRGKSEKLFF. The chain joins TRBV28 to TRBJ1-4; D unclear. V lost 5 bases to trimming and J lost 7 bases, with 17 bases between them. The CDR3 has 15 residues. Germline CDR1 reads MDHEN; CDR2 reads SYDVKM.

The chain joins TRBV4-1 to TRBJ2-1; the D is unclear. Germline V gives CDR1 MGHRA, CDR2 YSYEKL. The length of the CDR3 is 14 residues. The V end lost 0 bases, the J end lost 6 bases, and 9 bases lay between the germline ends. This CDR3 reads CASSQEHRANEQFF. CDR3 DNA sequence: TGCGCCAGCAGCCAAGAGCATCGCGCCAATGAGCAGTTCTTC.

The chain has TRBV19 and TRBJ1-2; D is ambiguous. Germline-derived CDR1 and CDR2 are LNHDA and SQIVND (reference sequence). Trimming shortened V by 3 bases and J by 4 bases, and 12 bases separated the two germline ends. The CDR3 totals 14 residues. CDR3 sequence reads: CASSMLNSPYGYTF. CDR3 DNA sequence: TGTGCCAGTAGTATGTTAAACAGCCCCTATGGCTACACCTTC.

This chain links TRBV29-1 with TRBJ2-1; TRBD1 agrees at 10 bases. This CDR3 spans 16 amino acids. Germline V gene lookup returns CDR1 SQVTM and CDR2 ANQGSEA. J lost 9 bases, V lost 8 bases, and 19 bases had no gene match. CDR3 region: CSSAGGGDRGSREQFF. The CDR3 bases are TGCAGCTCCGCGGGTGGGGGGGACAGGGGATCGCGTGAGCAGTTCTTC.

The rearrangement uses TRBV27 and TRBJ2-7; 7 nucleotides align to TRBD1. Germline V gives CDR1 MNHEY, CDR2 SMNVEV (reference sequence). Losses at the gene ends were 5 bases for V and 6 bases for J; bases not matched to a gene: 13. The CDR3 is 15 amino acids. The CDR3 reads CASSLTGESVSEQYF. CDR3 nucleotide sequence: TGTGCCAGCAGTCTTACAGGGGAGTCGGTGTCCGAGCAGTACTTC.

The rearrangement links TRBV30 to TRBJ2-7; 7 bases align to TRBD2. Unmatched junction bases numbered 20, after V lost 5 bases and J lost 7 bases. From germline, CDR1 is GTSNPN and CDR2 SVGIG (reference sequence). The CDR3 totals 16 residues. The CDR3 loop is CAWAEGLSFRFGEQYF. Written as DNA, the CDR3 is TGTGCCTGGGCAGAGGGACTATCTTTTCGTTTCGGGGAGCAGTACTTC.

The chain recombines TRBV6-1 with TRBJ2-3; D is unclear. V was cut by 0 bases and J by 1 base, with 5 bases left in between. Germline V CDR1 and CDR2: MNHNS, SASEGT. The CDR3 loop spans 14 amino acids. In nucleotides, the CDR3 is TGTGCCAGCAGTGAAGCCCCAGGCACAGATACGCAGTATTTT. Translating gives CASSEAPGTDTQYF.

As DNA, the CDR3 is TGTGCCAGCATCAAATCAGGGGAGGGGTCGGGGACTGAAGCTTTCTTT. Translating it yields CASIKSGEGSGTEAFF. The chain uses TRBV7-9 and TRBJ1-1; D is perhaps TRBD1 (6 bases). From germline, CDR1 is SEHNR and CDR2 FQNEAQ (reference sequence). This CDR3 spans 16 amino acids. Trimming took off 7 bases at V and 5 bases at J, with 23 bases between the two ends.

The rearrangement uses TRBV19 and TRBJ1-1; a possible D gene is TRBD1 (6 bases). With 4 bases removed from V and 5 bases from J, the gap between germline ends came to 20 bases. Germline V gene data show CDR1 as LNHDA and CDR2 as SQIVND (reference sequence). The CDR3 sequence is 16 residues long. The CDR3 DNA follows: TGTGCCAGTAGTACCCCAACAGGGTATCCTTGGACTGAAGCTTTCTTT. This translates into CASSTPTGYPWTEAFF. The variable domain in full, with the rest retrieved from reference TRBV19 and TRBJ1-1, is DGGITQSPKYLFRKEGQNVTLSCEQNLNHDAMYWYRQDPGQGLRLIYYSQIVNDFQKGDIAEGYSVSREKKESFPLTVTSAQKNPTAFYLCASSTPTGYPWTEAFFGQGTRLTVV.

The chain combines TRBV7-2 with TRBJ2-3; the match to TRBD2 covers 9 bases. Germline V gives CDR1 SGHTA, CDR2 FQGNSA. The CDR3 runs to 17 residues. V dropped 6 bases and J dropped 3; count of bases not matched to a gene: 13. CDR3 nucleotides: TGTGCCAGCAGATTAATCCCTAGCGGGATGGGGACAGATACGCAGTATTTT. Its translation: CASRLIPSGMGTDTQYF.

This chain joins TRBV10-1 and TRBJ1-3, with a weak D call TRBD1 (5 bases). The germline V gene encodes CDR1 WNHNN and CDR2 SYGVQD (reference sequence). The CDR3 runs 19 residues. The V and J ends lost 6 bases and 0 bases respectively, with 24 bases between them. CDR3 loop: CASSLTVILQCSSGNTIYF. Here the CDR3 DNA reads TGCGCCAGCAGCCTGACAGTTATCCTACAGTGCAGCTCTGGAAACACCATATATTTT.

The V gene is TRBV14, the J gene TRBJ2-6; 8 positions match TRBD2. V was pared by 2 bases and J by 0 bases, with 3 bases of the junction left unmatched. The CDR3 has 17 amino acids. Germline CDR1 SGHDN, CDR2 FVKESK. The chain's CDR3 is CASSQTSGSSGANVLTF. Written as DNA, the CDR3 is TGTGCCAGCAGCCAAACTAGCGGTAGCTCTGGGGCCAACGTCCTGACTTTC.

The rearrangement uses TRBV6-6 and TRBJ1-2, with 7 positions matching TRBD1. CDR3 length equals 14 residues. CDR1 is MNHNY and CDR2 is SVGAGI in the germline V gene (reference sequence). V lost 7 bases and J lost 2; bases outside the gene matches: 7. The CDR3 loop is CASTLPGQNYGYTF. For the CDR3, the DNA is TGTGCCAGCACTCTCCCGGGACAGAACTATGGCTACACCTTC.

The chain links TRBV19 to TRBJ1-6, with TRBD1 matching over 8 bases. V shed 4 bases and J 9 bases; nucleotides not matched to a gene: 11. CDR3 length: 16 amino acids. The germline gives CDR1 LNHDA, CDR2 SQIVND (reference sequence). In nucleotides, the CDR3 is TGTGCCAGTAGTACCCAACCTACAGGGGGAATTTCACCCCTCCACTTT. Its protein product is CASSTQPTGGISPLHF.

The rearrangement uses TRBV30 and TRBJ1-3, with TRBD1 identical over 7 bases. CDR3 size: 16 residues. The V gene's germline CDR1 is GTSNPN and CDR2 SVGIG (reference sequence). After removal of 2 bases from V and 0 bases from J, the junction contained 7 bases not matched to a gene. The CDR3 region is CAWSTAGGFSGNTIYF. The DNA for the CDR3 is TGTGCCTGGAGTACGGCAGGGGGTTTCTCTGGAAACACCATATATTTT.

The V and J genes are TRBV7-2 and TRBJ2-7; a possible D gene is TRBD2 (5 bases). The CDR3 has 16 amino acids. Germline loops: CDR1 SGHTA, CDR2 FQGNSA. The V end lost 3 bases, the J end lost 2 bases, and 17 bases lay between the germline ends. The CDR3 DNA reads TGTGCCAGCAGCTTGGGGAGTGGGATTCCAACCTACGAGCAGTACTTC. Translation gives CASSLGSGIPTYEQYF.

V gene TRBV7-9 combines with J gene TRBJ2-7; D call uncertain. Germline V lookup: CDR1 SEHNR, CDR2 FQNEAQ (reference sequence). V was trimmed by 1 base and J by 0 bases, leaving 4 bases between them. This CDR3 contains 13 residues. The CDR3, as DNA: TGTGCCAGCAGCTTAGGGGCCTCCTACGAGCAGTACTTC. It translates to CASSLGASYEQYF.

The chain recombines TRBV19 with TRBJ2-7; 12 bases map to TRBD2. This CDR3 is 15 amino acids long. J was trimmed by 2 bases and V by 2 bases; bases with no gene match: 1. Germline-derived CDR1 and CDR2 are LNHDA and SQIVND (reference sequence). DNA for the CDR3: TGTGCCAGTAGTATAAGACTAGCGGGAGCCTACGAGCAGTACTTC. This encodes CASSIRLAGAYEQYF.

V and J are TRBV6-1 and TRBJ2-7, with 10 bases fitting TRBD2. In germline, CDR1 is MNHNS, CDR2 SASEGT. The CDR3 contains 13 residues. The trim removed 6 bases at V and 5 bases at J, leaving 4 bases unmatched. CDR3 bases: TGTGCCAGCAGGTCTAGCGGGGGAAACGAGCAGTACTTC. Amino acids: CASRSSGGNEQYF.

The rearrangement links TRBV29-1 to TRBJ1-2; D is undetermined. Per the germline V gene, CDR1 is SQVTM and CDR2 is ANQGSEA. The CDR3 has 12 amino acids. Trimming removed 3 bases at V and 8 bases at J, with 13 bases between. CDR3 coding DNA: TGCAGCGTTGAGTTTCAGATTTTGGGCTACACCTTC. Protein sequence: CSVEFQILGYTF.

V usage is TRBV7-2 and J usage is TRBJ1-1; D is ambiguous. CDR3 length: 15 amino acids. The germline V and J ends were trimmed by 7 bases and 1 base, with 16 bases remaining between them. The V gene's germline CDR1 is SGHTA and CDR2 FQGNSA. CDR3 loop: CASTNSVSRNTEAFF. CDR3 in DNA: TGTGCCAGCACCAATTCAGTGTCAAGGAACACTGAAGCTTTCTTT.

The chain has TRBV4-1 and TRBJ2-7; D possibly corresponds to TRBD2 (6 bases). Trimming removed 0 bases at V and 0 bases at J, with 12 bases between. The V gene's germline CDR1 is MGHRA and CDR2 YSYEKL. This CDR3 contains 16 residues. For the CDR3, the DNA is TGCGCCAGCAGCCAAGATCTTGCGGGGAACTCCTACGAGCAGTACTTC. This gives the protein CASSQDLAGNSYEQYF.

V gene TRBV7-8 combines with J gene TRBJ2-1, with D maybe TRBD2 (6 bases). CDR3 size: 14 residues. V lost 5 bases and J lost 9, with 17 bases in between. Germline assignment: CDR1 SGHVS and CDR2 FQNEAQ. CDR3 bases: TGTGCCAGCAGCCTCTCGGGACTTCGGGGTGAGCAGTTCTTC. Its protein is CASSLSGLRGEQFF.

Regarding this clone: The junction does not match germline at one end; this may be a read error. In the same sample, other DNA sequences code for this CDR3. V gene TRBV5-1 combines with J gene TRBJ2-2, with 11 bases aligning to TRBD1. This CDR3 has 15 residues. Germline V gene lookup returns CDR1 SGHRS and CDR2 YFSETQ. The CDR3 is CASSIGQGATGELFF. As DNA, the CDR3 is TGCGCCAGCAGCATAGGACAGGGGGCGACCGGGGAACTGTTTTTT.

This chain joins TRBV7-9 and TRBJ1-5; D call uncertain. V was pared by 0 bases and J by 5 bases, with 8 bases between. CDR1 and CDR2 (germline): SEHNR, FQNEAQ (reference sequence). This CDR3 has 14 amino acids. The CDR3 nucleotides read TGTGCCAGCAGCTTAGCAGGAGGATATCAGCCCCAGCATTTT. Translation gives CASSLAGGYQPQHF.

CDR3 sequence reads: CASNPGGNYGYTF. For the CDR3, the DNA is TGTGCCAGTAACCCGGGTGGAAACTATGGCTACACCTTC. This chain connects TRBV19 to TRBJ1-2; the D is unclear. Between the trimmed V and J ends, which lost 7 bases and 2 bases, there was a span of 11 bases. This CDR3 spans 13 amino acids. Germline values: CDR1 LNHDA, CDR2 SQIVND (reference sequence).